This T cell receptor (beta chain) was retrieved from a study of cytotoxic CD8 clonotypes in ibrutinib-treated CLL. Sequencing was performed with immunoSEQ multiplex PCR; in TCRdb, only in-frame clones are kept and a portion is missing. Of some 76,000 clones listed, less than 90% are singletons. The V segment lost 0 bases and the J segment 9 bases; nucleotides outside the gene matches: 6. The V gene's germline CDR1 is LNHNV and CDR2 YYDKDF (reference sequence). The CDR3 has 16 residues. The genes are TRBV15 and TRBJ2-1, with TRBD2 matching 12 bases. Specimen: PBMCs, collected after 24 months of ibrutinib treatment. The origin of this receptor is a human donor with chronic lymphocytic leukemia. The CDR3 protein is CATSRDMTSGSLEQFF. The CDR3, as DNA: TGTGCCACCAGCAGAGATATGACTAGCGGGAGTCTTGAGCAGTTCTTC.